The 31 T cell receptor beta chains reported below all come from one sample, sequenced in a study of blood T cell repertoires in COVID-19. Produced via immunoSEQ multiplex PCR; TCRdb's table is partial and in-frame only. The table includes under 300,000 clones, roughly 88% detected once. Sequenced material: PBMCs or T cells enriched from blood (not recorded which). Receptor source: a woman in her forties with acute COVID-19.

The CDR3 nucleotides read TGTGCCAGCATAGACAGGAGCTCCTATAATTCACCCCTCCACTTT. Translating it yields CASIDRSSYNSPLHF. The V call is TRBV28, the J call TRBJ1-6, with D tentatively TRBD1 (6 bases). Germline assignment: CDR1 MDHEN and CDR2 SYDVKM. There are 15 residues in the CDR3. The V end lost 7 bases, the J end lost 0 bases, and 10 bases lay between the germline ends. Using reference TRBV28 and TRBJ1-6 for the parts outside the CDR3, the full variable domain is DVKVTQSSRYLVKRTGEKVFLECVQDMDHENMFWYRQDPGLGLRLIYFSYDVKMKEKGDIPEGYSVSREKKERFSLILESASTNQTSMYLCASIDRSSYNSPLHFGNGTRLTVT.

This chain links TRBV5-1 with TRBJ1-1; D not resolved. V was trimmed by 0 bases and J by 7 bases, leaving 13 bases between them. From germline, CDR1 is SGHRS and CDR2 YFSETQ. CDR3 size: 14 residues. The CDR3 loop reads CASSLVASTYEAFF. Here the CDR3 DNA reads TGCGCCAGCAGCTTGGTCGCAAGCACCTATGAAGCTTTCTTT.

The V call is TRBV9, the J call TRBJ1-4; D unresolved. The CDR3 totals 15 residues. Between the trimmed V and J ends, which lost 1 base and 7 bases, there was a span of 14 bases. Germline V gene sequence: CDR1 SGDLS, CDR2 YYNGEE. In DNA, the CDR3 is TGTGCCAGCAGCGTAACTGGGCAGGCTTTTGAAAAACTGTTTTTT. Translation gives CASSVTGQAFEKLFF.

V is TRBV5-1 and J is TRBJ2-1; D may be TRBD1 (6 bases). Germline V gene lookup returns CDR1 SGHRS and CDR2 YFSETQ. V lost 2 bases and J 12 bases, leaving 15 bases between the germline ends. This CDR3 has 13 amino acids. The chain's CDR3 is CASSLTPQGLQFF. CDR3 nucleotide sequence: TGCGCCAGCAGCTTAACCCCCCAGGGGCTGCAGTTCTTC.

As DNA, the CDR3 is TGTGCCAGCGTGGGACAGGGGGCAACAGATACGCAGTATTTT. Translating gives CASVGQGATDTQYF. The chain uses TRBV2 and TRBJ2-3; 12 bases map to TRBD1. With V trimmed by 8 bases and J by 3 bases, 3 bases remained unmatched. CDR1 is SNHLY, CDR2 FYNNEI, per germline. This CDR3 has 14 amino acids.

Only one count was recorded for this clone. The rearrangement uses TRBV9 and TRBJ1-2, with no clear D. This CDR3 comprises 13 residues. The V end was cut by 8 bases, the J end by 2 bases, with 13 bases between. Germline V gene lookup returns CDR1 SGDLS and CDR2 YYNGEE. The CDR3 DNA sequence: TGTGCCAGTAAAGGTGGCGGGAACTATGGCTACACCTTC. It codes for CASKGGGNYGYTF.

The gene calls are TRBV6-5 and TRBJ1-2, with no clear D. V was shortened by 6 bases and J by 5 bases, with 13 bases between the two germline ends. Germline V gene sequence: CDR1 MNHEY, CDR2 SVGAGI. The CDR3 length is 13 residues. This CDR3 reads CASRVMGGYGYTF. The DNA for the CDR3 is TGTGCCAGCAGGGTCATGGGAGGGTATGGCTACACCTTC.

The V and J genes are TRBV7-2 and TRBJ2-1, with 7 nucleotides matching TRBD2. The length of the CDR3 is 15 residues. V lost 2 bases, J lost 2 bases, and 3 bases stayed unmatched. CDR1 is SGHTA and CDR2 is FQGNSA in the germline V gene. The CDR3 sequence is CASSLSGAAYNEQFF. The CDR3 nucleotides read TGTGCCAGCAGCTTAAGCGGGGCCGCCTACAATGAGCAGTTCTTC. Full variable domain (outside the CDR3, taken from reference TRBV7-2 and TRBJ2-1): GAGVSQSPSNKVTEKGKDVELRCDPISGHTALYWYRQSLGQGLEFLIYFQGNSAPDKSGLPSDRFSAERTGGSVSTLTIQRTQQEDSAVYLCASSLSGAAYNEQFFGPGTRLTVL.

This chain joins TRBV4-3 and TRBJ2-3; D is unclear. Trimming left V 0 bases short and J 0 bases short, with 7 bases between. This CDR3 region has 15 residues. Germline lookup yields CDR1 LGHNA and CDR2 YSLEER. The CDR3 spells CASSQEPVSTDTQYF. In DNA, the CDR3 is TGCGCCAGCAGCCAAGAGCCAGTTAGCACAGATACGCAGTATTTT.

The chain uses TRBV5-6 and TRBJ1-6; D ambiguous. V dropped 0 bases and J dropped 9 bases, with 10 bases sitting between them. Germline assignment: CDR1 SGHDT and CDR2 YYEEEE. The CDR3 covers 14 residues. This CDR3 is CASSLVPSFSPLHF. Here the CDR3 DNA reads TGTGCCAGCAGCTTGGTTCCTTCTTTTTCACCCCTCCACTTT.

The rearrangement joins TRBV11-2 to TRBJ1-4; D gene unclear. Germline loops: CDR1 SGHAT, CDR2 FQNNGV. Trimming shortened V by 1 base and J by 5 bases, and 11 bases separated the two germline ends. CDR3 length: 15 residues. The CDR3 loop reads CASSLGGGQNEKLFF. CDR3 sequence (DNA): TGTGCCAGCAGCTTAGGCGGAGGGCAGAATGAAAAACTGTTTTTT.

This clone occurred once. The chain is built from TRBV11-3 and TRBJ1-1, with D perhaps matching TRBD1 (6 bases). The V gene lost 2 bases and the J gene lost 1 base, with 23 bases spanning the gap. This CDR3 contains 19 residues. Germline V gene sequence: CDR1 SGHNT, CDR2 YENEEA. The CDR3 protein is CASSLTGANTGLKNTEAFF. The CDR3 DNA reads TGTGCCAGCAGCTTAACGGGCGCTAACACAGGGCTTAAGAACACTGAAGCTTTCTTT.

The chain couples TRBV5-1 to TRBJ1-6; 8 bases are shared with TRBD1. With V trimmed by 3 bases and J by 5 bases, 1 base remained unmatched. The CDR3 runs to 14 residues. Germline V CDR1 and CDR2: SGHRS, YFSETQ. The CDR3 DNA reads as TGCGCCAGCAGCTCGACAGGGGATAATTCACCCCTCCACTTT. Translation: CASSSTGDNSPLHF.

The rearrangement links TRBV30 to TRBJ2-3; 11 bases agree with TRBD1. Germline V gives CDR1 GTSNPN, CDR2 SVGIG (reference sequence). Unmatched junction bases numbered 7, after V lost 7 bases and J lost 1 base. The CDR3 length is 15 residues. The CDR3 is CAFATDRGRTDTQYF. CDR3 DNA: TGTGCCTTCGCAACGGACAGGGGGCGCACAGATACGCAGTATTTT.

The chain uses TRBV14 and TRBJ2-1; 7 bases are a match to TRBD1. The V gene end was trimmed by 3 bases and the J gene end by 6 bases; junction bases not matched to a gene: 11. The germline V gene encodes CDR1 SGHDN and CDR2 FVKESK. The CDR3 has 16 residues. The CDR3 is CASSQPRQGQGNEQFF. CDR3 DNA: TGTGCCAGCAGCCAGCCCCGACAGGGTCAGGGCAATGAGCAGTTCTTC.

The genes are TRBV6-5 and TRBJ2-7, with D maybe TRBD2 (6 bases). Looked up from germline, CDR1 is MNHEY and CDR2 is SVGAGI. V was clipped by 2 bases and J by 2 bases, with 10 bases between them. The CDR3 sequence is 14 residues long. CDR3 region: CASSYKGGTYEQYF. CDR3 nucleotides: TGTGCCAGCAGTTACAAAGGCGGGACCTACGAGCAGTACTTC.

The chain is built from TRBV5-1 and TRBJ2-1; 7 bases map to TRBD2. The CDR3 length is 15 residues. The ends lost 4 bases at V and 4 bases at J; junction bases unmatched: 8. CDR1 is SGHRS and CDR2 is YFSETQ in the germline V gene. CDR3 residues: CASSRVGGRYNEQFF. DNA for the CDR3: TGCGCCAGCAGCCGGGTCGGCGGGAGATACAATGAGCAGTTCTTC.

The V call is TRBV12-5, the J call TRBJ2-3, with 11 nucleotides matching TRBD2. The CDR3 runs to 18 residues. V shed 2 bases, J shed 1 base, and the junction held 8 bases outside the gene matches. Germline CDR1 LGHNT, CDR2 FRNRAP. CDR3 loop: CASGLPLAGGGGTDTQYF. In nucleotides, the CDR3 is TGTGCTAGTGGTTTGCCGTTAGCGGGGGGGGGAGGCACAGATACGCAGTATTTT.

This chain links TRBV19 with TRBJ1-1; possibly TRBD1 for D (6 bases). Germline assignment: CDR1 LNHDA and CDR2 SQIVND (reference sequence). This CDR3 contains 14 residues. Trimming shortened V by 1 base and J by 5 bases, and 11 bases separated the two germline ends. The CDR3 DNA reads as TGTGCCAGTAGTATAGCAGGGGTGAGGACTGAAGCTTTCTTT. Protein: CASSIAGVRTEAFF.

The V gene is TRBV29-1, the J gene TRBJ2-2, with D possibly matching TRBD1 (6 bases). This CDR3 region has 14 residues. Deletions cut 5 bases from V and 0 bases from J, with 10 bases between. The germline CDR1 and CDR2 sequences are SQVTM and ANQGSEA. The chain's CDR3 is CSVLDRSNTGELFF. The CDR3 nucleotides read TGCAGCGTTTTAGACAGGTCGAACACCGGGGAGCTGTTTTTT.

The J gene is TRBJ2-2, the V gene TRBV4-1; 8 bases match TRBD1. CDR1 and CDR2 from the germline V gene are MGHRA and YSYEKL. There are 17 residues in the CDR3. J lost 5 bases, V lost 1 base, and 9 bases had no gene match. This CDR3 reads CASSQGRNRGYTGELFF. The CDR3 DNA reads TGCGCCAGCAGCCAAGGTCGGAACAGGGGGTATACCGGGGAGCTGTTTTTT.

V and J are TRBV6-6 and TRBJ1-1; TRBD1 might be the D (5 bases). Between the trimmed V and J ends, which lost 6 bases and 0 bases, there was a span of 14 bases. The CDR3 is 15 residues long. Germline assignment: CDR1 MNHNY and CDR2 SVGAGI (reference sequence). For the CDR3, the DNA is TGTGCCAGCAGCAATCTGGGGCCTATGAACACTGAAGCTTTCTTT. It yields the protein CASSNLGPMNTEAFF.

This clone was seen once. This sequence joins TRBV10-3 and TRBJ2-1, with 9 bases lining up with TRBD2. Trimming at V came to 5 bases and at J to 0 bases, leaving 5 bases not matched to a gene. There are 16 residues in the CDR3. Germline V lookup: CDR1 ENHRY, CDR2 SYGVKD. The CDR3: CAISRTSASSYNEQFF. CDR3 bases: TGTGCCATCAGTCGGACTAGCGCTAGCTCCTACAATGAGCAGTTCTTC.

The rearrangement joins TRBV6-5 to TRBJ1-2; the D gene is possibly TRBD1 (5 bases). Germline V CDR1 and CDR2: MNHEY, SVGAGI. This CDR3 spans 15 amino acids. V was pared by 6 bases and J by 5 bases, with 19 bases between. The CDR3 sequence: CASSPRTSRVYGYTF. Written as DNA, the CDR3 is TGTGCCAGCAGCCCCCGAACCTCCAGGGTTTATGGCTACACCTTC.

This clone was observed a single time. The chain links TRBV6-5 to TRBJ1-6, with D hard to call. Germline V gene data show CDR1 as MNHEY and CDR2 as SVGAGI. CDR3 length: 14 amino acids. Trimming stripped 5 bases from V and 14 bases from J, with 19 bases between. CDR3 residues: CASSPPGGRLALHF. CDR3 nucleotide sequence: TGTGCCAGCAGTCCCCCCGGTGGGAGGTTAGCCCTCCACTTT.

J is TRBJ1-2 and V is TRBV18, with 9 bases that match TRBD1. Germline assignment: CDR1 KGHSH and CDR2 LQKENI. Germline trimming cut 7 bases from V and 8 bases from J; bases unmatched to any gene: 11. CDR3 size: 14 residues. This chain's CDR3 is CASWPGQGVGGYTF. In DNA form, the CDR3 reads TGTGCCAGCTGGCCGGGACAGGGCGTTGGGGGCTACACCTTC.

This CDR3 is CASSLRETTSSYNSPLHF. Here the CDR3 DNA reads TGTGCCAGCAGCTTACGGGAGACTACGAGCTCCTATAATTCACCCCTCCACTTT. V usage is TRBV7-6 and J usage is TRBJ1-6; no definite D call. The CDR3 loop spans 18 amino acids. V lost 2 bases to trimming and J lost 0 bases, with 14 bases between them. Per the germline V gene, CDR1 is SGHVS and CDR2 is FNYEAQ.

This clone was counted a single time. The DNA for the CDR3 is TGTGCCAGCAGCCCGGGACTTGAAGCTTTCTTT. It yields the protein CASSPGLEAFF. The chain combines TRBV7-2 with TRBJ1-1, with D possibly TRBD1 on 5 matching bases. Trimming took 5 bases from V and 7 from J, leaving 8 bases between them. The CDR3 has 11 residues. Germline-derived CDR1 and CDR2 are SGHTA and FQGNSA.

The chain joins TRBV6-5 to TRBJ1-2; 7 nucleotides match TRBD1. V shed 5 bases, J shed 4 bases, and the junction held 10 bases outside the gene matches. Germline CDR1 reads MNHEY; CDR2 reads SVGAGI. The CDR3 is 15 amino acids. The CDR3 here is CASSREQTGSYGYTF. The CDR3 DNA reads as TGTGCCAGCAGTAGAGAACAGACAGGGTCCTATGGCTACACCTTC.

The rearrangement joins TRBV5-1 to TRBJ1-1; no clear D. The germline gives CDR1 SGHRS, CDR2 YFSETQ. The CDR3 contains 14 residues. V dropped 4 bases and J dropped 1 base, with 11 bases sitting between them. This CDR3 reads CASSRDTPNTEAFF. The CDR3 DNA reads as TGCGCCAGCAGCCGTGACACCCCGAACACTGAAGCTTTCTTT. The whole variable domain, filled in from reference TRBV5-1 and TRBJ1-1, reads KAGVTQTPRYLIKTRGQQVTLSCSPISGHRSVSWYQQTPGQGLQFLFEYFSETQRNKGNFPGRFSGRQFSNSRSEMNVSTLELGDSALYLCASSRDTPNTEAFFGQGTRLTVV.

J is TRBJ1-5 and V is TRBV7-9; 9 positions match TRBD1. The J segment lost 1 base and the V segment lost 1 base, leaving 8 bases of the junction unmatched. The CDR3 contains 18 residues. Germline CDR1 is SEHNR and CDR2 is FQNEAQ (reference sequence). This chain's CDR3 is CASSLVGRGQGSNQPQHF. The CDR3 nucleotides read TGTGCCAGCAGCTTAGTCGGTAGGGGACAGGGCAGCAATCAGCCCCAGCATTTT.